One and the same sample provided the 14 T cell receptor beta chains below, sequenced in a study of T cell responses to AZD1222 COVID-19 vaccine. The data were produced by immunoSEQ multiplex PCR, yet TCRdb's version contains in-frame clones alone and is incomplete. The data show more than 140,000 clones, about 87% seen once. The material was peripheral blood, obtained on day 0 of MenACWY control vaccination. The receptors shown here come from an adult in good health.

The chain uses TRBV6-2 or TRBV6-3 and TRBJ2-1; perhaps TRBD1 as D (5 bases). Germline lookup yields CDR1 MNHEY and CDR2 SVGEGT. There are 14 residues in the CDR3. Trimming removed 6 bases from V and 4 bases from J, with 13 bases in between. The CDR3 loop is CASSYVSGYNEQFF. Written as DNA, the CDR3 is TGTGCCAGCAGCTATGTTTCAGGGTACAATGAGCAGTTCTTC.

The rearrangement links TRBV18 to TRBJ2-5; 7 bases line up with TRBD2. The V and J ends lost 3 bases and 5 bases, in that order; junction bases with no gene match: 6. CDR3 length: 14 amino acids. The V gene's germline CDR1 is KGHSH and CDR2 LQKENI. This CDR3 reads CASSPQGGEETQYF. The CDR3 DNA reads TGTGCCAGCTCACCCCAGGGAGGGGAGGAGACCCAGTACTTC.

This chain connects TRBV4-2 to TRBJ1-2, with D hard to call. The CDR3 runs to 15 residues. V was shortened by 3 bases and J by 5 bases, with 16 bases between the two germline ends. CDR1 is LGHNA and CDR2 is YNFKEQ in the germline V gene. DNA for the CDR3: TGTGCCAGCAGCCAGTCAACCGGGATGCAATATGGCTACACCTTC. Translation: CASSQSTGMQYGYTF.

CDR3: CASSNTRETQPQHF. DNA for the CDR3: TGTGCCAGCAGCAATACCAGGGAAACCCAGCCCCAGCATTTT. V usage is TRBV7-8 and J usage is TRBJ1-5, with D maybe TRBD1 (5 bases). Germline V gene data show CDR1 as SGHVS and CDR2 as FQNEAQ. The germline V and J ends were trimmed by 5 bases and 7 bases, with 15 bases remaining between them. The length of the CDR3 is 14 residues.

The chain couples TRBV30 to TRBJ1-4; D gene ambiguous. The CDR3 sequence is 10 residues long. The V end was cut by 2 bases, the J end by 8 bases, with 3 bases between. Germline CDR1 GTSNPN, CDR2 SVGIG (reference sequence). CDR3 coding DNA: TGTGCCTGGAGTTCAGAAAAACTGTTTTTT. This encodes CAWSSEKLFF. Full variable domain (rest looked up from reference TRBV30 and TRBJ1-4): SQTIHQWPATLVQPVGSPLSLECTVEGTSNPNLYWYRQAAGRGLQLLFYSVGIGQISSEVPQNLSASRPQDRQFILSSKKLLLSDSGFYLCAWSSEKLFFGSGTQLSVL.

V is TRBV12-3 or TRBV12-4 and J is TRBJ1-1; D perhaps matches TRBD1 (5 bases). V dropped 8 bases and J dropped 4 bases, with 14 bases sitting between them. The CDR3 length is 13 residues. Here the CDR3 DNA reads TGTGCCAGCTCCAGGGACGGTTCCACTGAAGCTTTCTTT. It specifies CASSRDGSTEAFF.

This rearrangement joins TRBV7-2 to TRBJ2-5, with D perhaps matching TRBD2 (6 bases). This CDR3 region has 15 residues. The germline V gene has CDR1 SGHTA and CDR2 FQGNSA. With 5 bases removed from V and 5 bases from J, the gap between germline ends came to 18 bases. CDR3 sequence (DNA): TGTGCCAGCAGCCCCCTGGAGGGGCGGCGGGAGACCCAGTACTTC. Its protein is CASSPLEGRRETQYF.

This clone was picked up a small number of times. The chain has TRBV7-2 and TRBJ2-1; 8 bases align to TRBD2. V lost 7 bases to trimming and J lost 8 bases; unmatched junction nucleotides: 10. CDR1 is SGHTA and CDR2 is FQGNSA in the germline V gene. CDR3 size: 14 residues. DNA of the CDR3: TGTGCCAGCACGGGGCGGGAGGCGATCTATGAGCAGTTCTTC. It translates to CASTGREAIYEQFF. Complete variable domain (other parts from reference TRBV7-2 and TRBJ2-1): GAGVSQSPSNKVTEKGKDVELRCDPISGHTALYWYRQSLGQGLEFLIYFQGNSAPDKSGLPSDRFSAERTGGSVSTLTIQRTQQEDSAVYLCASTGREAIYEQFFGPGTRLTVL.

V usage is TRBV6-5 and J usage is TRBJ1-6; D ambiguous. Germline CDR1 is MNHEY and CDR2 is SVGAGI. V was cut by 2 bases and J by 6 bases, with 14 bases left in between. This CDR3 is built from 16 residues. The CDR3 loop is CASSYTGDLRNSPLHF. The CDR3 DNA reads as TGTGCCAGCAGTTACACGGGAGATCTCCGTAATTCACCCCTCCACTTT.

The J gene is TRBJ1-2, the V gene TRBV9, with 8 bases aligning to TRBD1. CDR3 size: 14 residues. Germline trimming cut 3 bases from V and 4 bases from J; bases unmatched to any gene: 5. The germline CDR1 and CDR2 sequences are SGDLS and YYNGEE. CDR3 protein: CASSARTGGYGYTF. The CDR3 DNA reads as TGTGCCAGCAGCGCAAGAACAGGGGGCTATGGCTACACCTTC.

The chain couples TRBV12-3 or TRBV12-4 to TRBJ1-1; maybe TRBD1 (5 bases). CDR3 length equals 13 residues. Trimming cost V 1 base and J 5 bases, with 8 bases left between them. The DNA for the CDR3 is TGTGCCAGCAGTTTAGGGGGGGAAACTGAAGCTTTCTTT. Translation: CASSLGGETEAFF.

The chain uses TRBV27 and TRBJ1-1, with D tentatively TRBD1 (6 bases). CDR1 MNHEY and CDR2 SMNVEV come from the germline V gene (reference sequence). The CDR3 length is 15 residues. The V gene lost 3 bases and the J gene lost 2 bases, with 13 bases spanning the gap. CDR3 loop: CASSFDRQGNTEAFF. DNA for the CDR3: TGTGCCAGCAGTTTCGACAGGCAGGGAAACACTGAAGCTTTCTTT.

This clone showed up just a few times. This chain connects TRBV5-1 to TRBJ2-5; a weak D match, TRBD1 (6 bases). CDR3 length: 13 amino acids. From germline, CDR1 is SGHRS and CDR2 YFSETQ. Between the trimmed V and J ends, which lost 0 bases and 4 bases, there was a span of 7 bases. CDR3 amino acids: CASSLAGVETQYF. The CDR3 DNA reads TGCGCCAGCAGCTTGGCAGGGGTAGAGACCCAGTACTTC.

CDR3 sequence reads: CAMIPDYYGYTF. The CDR3 DNA sequence: TGTGCAATGATACCCGACTACTATGGCTACACCTTC. The chain has TRBV30 and TRBJ1-2; D remains unclear. There are 12 residues in the CDR3. CDR1 and CDR2 from the germline V gene are GTSNPN and SVGIG (reference sequence). Looking up the rest from reference TRBV30 and TRBJ1-2 gives the full variable domain: SQTIHQWPATLVQPVGSPLSLECTVEGTSNPNLYWYRQAAGRGLQLLFYSVGIGQISSEVPQNLSASRPQDRQFILSSKKLLLSDSGFYLCAMIPDYYGYTFGSGTRLTVV.